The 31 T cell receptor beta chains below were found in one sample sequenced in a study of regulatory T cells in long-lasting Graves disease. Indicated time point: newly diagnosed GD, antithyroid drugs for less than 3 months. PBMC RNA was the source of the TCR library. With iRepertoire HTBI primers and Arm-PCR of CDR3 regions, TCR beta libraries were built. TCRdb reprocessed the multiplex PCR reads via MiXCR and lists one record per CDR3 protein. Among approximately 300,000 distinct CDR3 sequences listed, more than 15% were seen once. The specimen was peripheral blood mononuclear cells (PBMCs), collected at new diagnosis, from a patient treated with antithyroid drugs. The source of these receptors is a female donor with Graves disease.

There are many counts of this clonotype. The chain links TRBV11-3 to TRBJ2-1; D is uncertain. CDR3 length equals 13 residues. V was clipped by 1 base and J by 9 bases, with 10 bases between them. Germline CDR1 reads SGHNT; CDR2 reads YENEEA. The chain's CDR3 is CASSLAAIGEQFF. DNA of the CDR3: TGTGCCAGCAGCTTAGCAGCGATCGGTGAGCAGTTCTTC.

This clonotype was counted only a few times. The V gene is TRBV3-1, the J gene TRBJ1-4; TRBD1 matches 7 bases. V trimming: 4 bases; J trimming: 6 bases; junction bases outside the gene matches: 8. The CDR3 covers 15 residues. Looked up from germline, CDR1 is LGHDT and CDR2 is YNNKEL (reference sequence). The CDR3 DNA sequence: TGTGCCAGCAGCCCGAAGGGGACAGACTATGAAAAACTGTTTTTT. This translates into CASSPKGTDYEKLFF.

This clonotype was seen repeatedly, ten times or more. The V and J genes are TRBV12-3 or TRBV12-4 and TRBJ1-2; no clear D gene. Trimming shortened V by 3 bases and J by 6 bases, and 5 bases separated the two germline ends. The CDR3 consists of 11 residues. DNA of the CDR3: TGTGCCAGCAGTTTCAGCCATGGCTACACCTTC. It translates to CASSFSHGYTF.

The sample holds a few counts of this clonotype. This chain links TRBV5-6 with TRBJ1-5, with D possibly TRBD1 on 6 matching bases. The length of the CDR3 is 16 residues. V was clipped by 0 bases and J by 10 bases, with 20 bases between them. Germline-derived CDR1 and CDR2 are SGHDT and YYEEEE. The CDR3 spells CASSLDGPGAGRPQHF. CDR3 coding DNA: TGTGCCAGCAGCTTGGACGGGCCGGGGGCCGGACGACCCCAGCATTTT.

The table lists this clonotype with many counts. The DNA for the CDR3 is TGTGCCAGCAGTGAAGCGGAGGCAGGGAACGACGAGCAGTACTTC. Residues: CASSEAEAGNDEQYF. V and J are TRBV6-1 and TRBJ2-7; either TRBD1 or TRBD2 may fit D (5 bases each). The ends were cut back, 0 bases at V and 5 bases at J, with 14 bases in the middle. CDR1 and CDR2 from the germline V gene are MNHNS and SASEGT. The CDR3 has 15 amino acids.

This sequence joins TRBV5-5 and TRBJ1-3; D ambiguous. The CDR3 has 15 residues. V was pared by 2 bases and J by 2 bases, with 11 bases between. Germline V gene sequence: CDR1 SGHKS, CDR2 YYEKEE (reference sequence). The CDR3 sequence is CASSFFSGPGNTIYF. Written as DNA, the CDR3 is TGTGCCAGCAGCTTTTTCTCCGGGCCTGGAAACACCATATATTTT. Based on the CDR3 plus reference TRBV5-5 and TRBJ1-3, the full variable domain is DAGVTQSPTHLIKTRGQQVTLRCSPISGHKSVSWYQQVLGQGPQFIFQYYEKEERGRGNFPDRFSARQFPNYSSELNVNALLLGDSALYLCASSFFSGPGNTIYFGEGSWLTVV.

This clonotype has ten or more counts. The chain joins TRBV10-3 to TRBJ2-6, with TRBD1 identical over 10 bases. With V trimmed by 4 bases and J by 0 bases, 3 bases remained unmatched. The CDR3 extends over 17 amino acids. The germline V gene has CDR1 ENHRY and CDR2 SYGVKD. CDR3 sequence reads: CAISGGQGISGANVLTF. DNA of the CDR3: TGTGCCATCAGTGGGGGACAGGGGATCTCTGGGGCCAACGTCCTGACTTTC.

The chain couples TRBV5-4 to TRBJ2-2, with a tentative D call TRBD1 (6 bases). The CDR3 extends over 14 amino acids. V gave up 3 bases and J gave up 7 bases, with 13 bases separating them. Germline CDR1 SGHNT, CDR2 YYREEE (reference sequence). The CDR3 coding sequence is TGTGCCAGCAGCTCCTACAGGGCAGACGGGGAGCTGTTTTTT. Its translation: CASSSYRADGELFF.

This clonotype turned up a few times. The CDR3 spells CASSYSWPPTWAFF. The DNA for the CDR3 is TGTGCCAGCAGTTACTCCTGGCCCCCAACGTGGGCTTTCTTT. The chain recombines TRBV6-5 with TRBJ1-1; D unclear. With 0 bases removed from V and 11 bases from J, the gap between germline ends came to 16 bases. This CDR3 has 14 amino acids. The germline gives CDR1 MNHEY, CDR2 SVGAGI.

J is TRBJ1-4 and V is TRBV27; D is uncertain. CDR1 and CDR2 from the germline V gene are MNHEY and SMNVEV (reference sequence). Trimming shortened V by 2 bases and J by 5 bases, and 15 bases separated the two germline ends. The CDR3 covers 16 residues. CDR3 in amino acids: CASSLNLFGLNEKLFF. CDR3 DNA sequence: TGTGCCAGCAGTTTAAATCTTTTTGGATTAAATGAAAAACTGTTTTTT.

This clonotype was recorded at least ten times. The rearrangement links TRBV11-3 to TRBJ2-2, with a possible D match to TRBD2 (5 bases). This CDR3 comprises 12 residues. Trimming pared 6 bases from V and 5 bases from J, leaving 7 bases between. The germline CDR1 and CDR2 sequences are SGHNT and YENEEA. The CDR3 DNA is TGTGCCAGCAGTCCGGGGACCGGGGAGCTGTTTTTT. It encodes CASSPGTGELFF.

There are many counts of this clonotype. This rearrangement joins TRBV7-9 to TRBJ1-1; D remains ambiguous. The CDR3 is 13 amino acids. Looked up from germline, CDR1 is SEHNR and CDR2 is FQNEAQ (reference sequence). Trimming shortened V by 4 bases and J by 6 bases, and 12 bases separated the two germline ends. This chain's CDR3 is CASSSWGWAEAFF. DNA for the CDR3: TGTGCCAGCAGCTCGTGGGGTTGGGCTGAAGCTTTCTTT.

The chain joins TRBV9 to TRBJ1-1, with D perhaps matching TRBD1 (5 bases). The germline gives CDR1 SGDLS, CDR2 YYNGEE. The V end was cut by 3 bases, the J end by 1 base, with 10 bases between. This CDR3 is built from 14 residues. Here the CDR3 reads CASSASGGNTEAFF. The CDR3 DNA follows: TGTGCCAGCAGCGCGTCCGGGGGGAACACTGAAGCTTTCTTT.

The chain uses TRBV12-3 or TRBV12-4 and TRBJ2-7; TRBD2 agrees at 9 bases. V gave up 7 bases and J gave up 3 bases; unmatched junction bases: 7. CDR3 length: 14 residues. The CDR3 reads CASKESGRLYEQYF. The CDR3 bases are TGTGCCAGCAAAGAGAGCGGGAGGCTCTACGAGCAGTACTTC.

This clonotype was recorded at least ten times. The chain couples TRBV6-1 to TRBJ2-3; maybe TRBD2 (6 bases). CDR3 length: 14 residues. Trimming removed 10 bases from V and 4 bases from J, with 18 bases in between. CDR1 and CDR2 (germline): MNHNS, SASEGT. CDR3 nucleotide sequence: TGTGCCACCCTCGGCTCCGGGGGTCCAGATACGCAGTATTTT. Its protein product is CATLGSGGPDTQYF.

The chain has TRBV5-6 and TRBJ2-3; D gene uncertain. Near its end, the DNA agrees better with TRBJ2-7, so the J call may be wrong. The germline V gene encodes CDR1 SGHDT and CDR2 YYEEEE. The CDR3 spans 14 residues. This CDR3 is CASSPDGPSYEQYF. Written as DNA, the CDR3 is TGTGCCAGCAGCCCCGACGGACCCTCCTACGAGCAGTACTTC.

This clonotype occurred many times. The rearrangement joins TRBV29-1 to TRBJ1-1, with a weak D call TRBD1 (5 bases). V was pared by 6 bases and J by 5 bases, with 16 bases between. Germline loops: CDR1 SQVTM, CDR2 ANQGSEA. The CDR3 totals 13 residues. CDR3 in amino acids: CSVGGREWTEAFF. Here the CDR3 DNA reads TGCAGCGTCGGGGGGAGGGAGTGGACTGAAGCTTTCTTT.

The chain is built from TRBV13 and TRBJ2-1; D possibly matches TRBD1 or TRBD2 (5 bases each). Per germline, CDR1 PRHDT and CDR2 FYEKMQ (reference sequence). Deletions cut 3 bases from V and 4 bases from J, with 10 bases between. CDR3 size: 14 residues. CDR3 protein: CASSLRREYNEQFF. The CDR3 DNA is TGTGCCAGCAGCTTGCGCAGGGAGTACAATGAGCAGTTCTTC.

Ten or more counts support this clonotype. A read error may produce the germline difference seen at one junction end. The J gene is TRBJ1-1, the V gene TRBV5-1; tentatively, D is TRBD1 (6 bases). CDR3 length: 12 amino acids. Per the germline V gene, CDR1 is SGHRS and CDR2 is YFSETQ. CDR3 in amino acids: CASSYDRWGAFF. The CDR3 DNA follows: TGTGCCAGCAGCTACGACAGGTGGGGAGCTTTCTTT.

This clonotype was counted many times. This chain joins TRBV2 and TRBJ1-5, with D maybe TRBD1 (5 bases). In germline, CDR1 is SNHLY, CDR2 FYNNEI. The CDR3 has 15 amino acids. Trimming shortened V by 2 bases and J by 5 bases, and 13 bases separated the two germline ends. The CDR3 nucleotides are TGTGCCAGCAGTGAACGTCTGGGGCTGGATCAGCCCCAGCATTTT. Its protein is CASSERLGLDQPQHF. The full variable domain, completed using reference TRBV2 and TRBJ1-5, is EPEVTQTPSHQVTQMGQEVILRCVPISNHLYFYWYRQILGQKVEFLVSFYNNEISEKSEIFDDQFSVERPDGSNFTLKIRSTKLEDSAMYFCASSERLGLDQPQHFGDGTRLSIL.

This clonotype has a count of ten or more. The CDR3 nucleotides are TGCGCCAGCAGCTTGGGTGCAAGCCAAGAGACCCAGTACTTC. It is translated as CASSLGASQETQYF. The rearrangement joins TRBV5-1 to TRBJ2-5; D is unresolved. The CDR3 spans 14 residues. In germline, CDR1 is SGHRS, CDR2 YFSETQ. V lost 0 bases and J lost 1, with 7 bases in between.

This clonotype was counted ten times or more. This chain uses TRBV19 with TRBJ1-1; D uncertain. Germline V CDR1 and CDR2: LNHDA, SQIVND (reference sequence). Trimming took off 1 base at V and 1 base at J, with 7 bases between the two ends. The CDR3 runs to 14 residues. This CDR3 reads CASSIVRGNTEAFF. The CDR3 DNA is TGTGCCAGTAGTATAGTTCGAGGGAACACTGAAGCTTTCTTT.

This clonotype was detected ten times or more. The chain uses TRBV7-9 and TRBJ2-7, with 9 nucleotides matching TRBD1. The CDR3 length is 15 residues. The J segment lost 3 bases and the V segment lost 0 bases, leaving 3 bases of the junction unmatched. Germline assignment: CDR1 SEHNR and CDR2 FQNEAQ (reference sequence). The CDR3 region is CASSLATGGLYEQYF. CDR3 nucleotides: TGTGCCAGCAGCTTAGCAACAGGGGGCCTCTACGAGCAGTACTTC.

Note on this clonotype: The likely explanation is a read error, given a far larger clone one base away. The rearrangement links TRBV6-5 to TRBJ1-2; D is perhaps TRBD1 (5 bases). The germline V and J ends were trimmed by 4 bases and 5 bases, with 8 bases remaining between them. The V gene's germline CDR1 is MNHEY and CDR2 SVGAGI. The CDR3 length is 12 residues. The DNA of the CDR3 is TGTGCCAGCAGTTCGTCAGGGTATGGCTACACCTTC. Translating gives CASSSSGYGYTF.

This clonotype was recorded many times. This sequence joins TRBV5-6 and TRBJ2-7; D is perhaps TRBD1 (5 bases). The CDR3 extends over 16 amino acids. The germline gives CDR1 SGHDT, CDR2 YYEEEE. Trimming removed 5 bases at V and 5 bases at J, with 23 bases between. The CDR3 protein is CASRRRPAWGTNEQYF. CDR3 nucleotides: TGTGCCAGCAGACGTCGACCAGCTTGGGGCACGAACGAGCAGTACTTC. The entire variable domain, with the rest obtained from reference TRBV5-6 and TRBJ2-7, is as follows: DAGVTQSPTHLIKTRGQQVTLRCSPKSGHDTVSWYQQALGQGPQFIFQYYEEEERQRGNFPDRFSGHQFPNYSSELNVNALLLGDSALYLCASRRRPAWGTNEQYFGPGTRLTVT.

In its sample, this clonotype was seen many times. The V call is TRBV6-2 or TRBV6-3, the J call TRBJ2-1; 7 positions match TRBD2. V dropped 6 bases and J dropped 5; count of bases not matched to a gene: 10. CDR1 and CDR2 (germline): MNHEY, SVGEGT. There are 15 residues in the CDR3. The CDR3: CASRPVRRGNNEQFF. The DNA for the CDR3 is TGTGCCAGCAGACCCGTAAGGCGGGGGAACAATGAGCAGTTCTTC.

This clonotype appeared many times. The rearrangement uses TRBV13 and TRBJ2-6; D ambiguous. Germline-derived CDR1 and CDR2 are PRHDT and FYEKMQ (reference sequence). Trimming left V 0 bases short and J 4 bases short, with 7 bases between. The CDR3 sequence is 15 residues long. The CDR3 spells CASSLGLSGANVLTF. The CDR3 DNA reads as TGTGCCAGCAGCTTAGGCCTAAGCGGGGCCAACGTCCTGACTTTC.

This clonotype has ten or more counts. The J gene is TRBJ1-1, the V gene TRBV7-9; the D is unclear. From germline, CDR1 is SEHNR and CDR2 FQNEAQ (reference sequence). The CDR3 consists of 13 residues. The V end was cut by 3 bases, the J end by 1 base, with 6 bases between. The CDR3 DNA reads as TGTGCCAGCAGCTTCACAGAGAACACTGAAGCTTTCTTT. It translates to CASSFTENTEAFF.

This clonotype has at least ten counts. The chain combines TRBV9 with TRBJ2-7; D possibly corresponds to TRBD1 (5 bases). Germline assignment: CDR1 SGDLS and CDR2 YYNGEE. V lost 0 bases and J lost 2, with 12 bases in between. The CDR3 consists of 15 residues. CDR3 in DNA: TGTGCCAGCAGCGTAGCGGCGGACACTGCCTACGAGCAGTACTTC. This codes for CASSVAADTAYEQYF.

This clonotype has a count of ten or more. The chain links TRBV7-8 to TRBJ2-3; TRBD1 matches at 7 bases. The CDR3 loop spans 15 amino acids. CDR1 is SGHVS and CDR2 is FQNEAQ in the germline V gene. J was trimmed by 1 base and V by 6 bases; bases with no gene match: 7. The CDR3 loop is CASSTRQGGTDTQYF. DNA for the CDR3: TGTGCCAGCAGTACCCGACAGGGAGGCACAGATACGCAGTATTTT. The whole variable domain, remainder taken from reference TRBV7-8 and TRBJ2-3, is GAGVSQSPRYKVAKRGQDVALRCDPISGHVSLFWYQQALGQGPEFLTYFQNEAQLDKSGLPSDRFFAERPEGSVSTLKIQRTQQEDSAVYLCASSTRQGGTDTQYFGPGTRLTVL.

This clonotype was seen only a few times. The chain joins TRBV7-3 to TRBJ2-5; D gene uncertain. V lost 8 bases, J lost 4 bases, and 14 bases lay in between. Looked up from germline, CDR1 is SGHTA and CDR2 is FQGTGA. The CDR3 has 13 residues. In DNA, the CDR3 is TGTGCCAGCGCCCCCCAATCTGGAGAGACCCAGTACTTC. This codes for CASAPQSGETQYF. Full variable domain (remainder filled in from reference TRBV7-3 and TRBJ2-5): GAGVSQTPSNKVTEKGKYVELRCDPISGHTALYWYRQSLGQGPEFLIYFQGTGAADDSGLPNDRFFAVRPEGSVSTLKIQRTERGDSAVYLCASAPQSGETQYFGPGTRLLVL.